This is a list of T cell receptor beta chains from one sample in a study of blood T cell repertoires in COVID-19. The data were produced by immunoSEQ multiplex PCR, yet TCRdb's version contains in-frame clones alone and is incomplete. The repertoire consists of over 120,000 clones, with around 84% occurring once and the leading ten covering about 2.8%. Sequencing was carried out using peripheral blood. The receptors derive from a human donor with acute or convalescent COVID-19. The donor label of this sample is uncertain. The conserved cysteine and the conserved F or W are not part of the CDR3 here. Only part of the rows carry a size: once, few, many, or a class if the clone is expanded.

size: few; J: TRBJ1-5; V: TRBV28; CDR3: ASTAPGQGNQPQH
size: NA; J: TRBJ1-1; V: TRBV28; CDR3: ASSLVQVDSEAF
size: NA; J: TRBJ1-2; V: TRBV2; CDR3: ASTVPGHNYGYT
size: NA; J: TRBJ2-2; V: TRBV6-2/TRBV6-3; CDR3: ASSPRVGVPGELF
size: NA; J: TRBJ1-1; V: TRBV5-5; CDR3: ASSLNPRNTEAF
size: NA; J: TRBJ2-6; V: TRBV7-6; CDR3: ASSFSRGGTGKTGANVLT
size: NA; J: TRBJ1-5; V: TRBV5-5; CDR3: ASSRVMKNQPQH
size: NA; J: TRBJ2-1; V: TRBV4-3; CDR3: ASSQWGVLSSYNEQF
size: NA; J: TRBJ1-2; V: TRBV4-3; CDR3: ASSPSGDYGYT
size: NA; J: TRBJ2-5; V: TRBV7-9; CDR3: ASSTGTSYGTQY
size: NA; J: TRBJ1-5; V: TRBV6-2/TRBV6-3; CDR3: ASSRGSNQPQH
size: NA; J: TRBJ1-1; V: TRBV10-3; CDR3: AITRQGYNTEAF
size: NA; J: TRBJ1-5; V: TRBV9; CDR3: ASGRAGQPQH
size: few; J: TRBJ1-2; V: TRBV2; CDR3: ASSERDRAYGYT